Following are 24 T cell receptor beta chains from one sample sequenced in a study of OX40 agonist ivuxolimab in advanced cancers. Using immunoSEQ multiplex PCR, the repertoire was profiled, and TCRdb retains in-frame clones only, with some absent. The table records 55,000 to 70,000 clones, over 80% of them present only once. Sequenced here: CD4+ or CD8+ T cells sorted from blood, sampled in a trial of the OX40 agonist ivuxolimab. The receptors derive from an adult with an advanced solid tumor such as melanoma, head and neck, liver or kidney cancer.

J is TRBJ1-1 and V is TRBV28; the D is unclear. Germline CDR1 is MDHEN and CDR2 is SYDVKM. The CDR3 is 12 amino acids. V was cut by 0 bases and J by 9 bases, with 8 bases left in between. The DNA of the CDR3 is TGTGCCAGCAGTTTATGGGCGGGAAAAGCTTTCTTT. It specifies CASSLWAGKAFF.

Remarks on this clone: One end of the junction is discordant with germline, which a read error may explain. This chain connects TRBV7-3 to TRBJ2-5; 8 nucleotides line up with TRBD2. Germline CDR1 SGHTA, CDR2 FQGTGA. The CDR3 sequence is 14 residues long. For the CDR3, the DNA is TGCGCCAGCAGCTTAGAGCTAGCGGGAGAGACCCAGTACTTC. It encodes CASSLELAGETQYF.

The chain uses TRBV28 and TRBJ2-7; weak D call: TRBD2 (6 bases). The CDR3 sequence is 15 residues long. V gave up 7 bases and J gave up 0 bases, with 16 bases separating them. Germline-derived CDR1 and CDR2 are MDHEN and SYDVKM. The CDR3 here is CASTLGGSLSYEQYF. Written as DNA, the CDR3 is TGTGCCAGCACCCTTGGGGGGAGCCTCTCCTACGAGCAGTACTTC.

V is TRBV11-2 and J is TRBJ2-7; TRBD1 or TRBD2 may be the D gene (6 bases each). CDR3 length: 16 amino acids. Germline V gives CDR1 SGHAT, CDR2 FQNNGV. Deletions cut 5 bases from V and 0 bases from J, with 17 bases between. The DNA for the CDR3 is TGTGCCAGCAGCGCTCCAAGGGGGGCGAACTCCTACGAGCAGTACTTC. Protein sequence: CASSAPRGANSYEQYF.

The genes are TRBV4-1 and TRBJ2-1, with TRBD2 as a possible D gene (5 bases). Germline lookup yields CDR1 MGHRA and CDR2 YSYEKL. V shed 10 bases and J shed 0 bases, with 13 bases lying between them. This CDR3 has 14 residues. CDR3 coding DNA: TGCGCCACCGGGAAGGCAGGCTCCTACAATGAGCAGTTCTTC. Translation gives CATGKAGSYNEQFF.

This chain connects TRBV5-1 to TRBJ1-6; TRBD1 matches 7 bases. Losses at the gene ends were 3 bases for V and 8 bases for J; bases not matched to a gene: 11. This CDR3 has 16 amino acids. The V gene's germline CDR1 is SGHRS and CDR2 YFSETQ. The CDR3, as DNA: TGCGCCAGCAGCTCCAAAGGGACAGCGTCGGATTCACCCCTCCACTTT. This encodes CASSSKGTASDSPLHF.

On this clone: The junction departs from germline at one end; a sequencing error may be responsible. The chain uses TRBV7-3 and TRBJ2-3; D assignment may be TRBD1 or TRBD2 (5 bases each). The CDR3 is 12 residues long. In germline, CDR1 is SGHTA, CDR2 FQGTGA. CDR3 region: CASGSPSGDLNF. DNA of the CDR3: TGTGCCAGCGGGTCCCCCTCCGGGGACCTAAATTTT. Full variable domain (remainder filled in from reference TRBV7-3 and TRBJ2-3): GAGVSQTPSNKVTEKGKYVELRCDPISGHTALYWYRQSLGQGPEFLIYFQGTGAADDSGLPNDRFFAVRPEGSVSTLKIQRTERGDSAVYLCASGSPSGDLNFGPGTRLTVL.

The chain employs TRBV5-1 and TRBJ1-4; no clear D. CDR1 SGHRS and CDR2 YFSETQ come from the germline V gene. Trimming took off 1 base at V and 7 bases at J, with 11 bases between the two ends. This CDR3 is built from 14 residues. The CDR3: CASSLSLGPEKLFF. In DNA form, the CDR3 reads TGCGCCAGCAGCTTGAGTCTTGGCCCTGAAAAACTGTTTTTT. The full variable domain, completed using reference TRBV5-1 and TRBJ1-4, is KAGVTQTPRYLIKTRGQQVTLSCSPISGHRSVSWYQQTPGQGLQFLFEYFSETQRNKGNFPGRFSGRQFSNSRSEMNVSTLELGDSALYLCASSLSLGPEKLFFGSGTQLSVL.

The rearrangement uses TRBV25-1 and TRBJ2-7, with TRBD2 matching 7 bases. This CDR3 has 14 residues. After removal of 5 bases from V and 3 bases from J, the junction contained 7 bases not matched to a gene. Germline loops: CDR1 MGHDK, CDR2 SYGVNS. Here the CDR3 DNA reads TGTGCCAGCAGTCCAGATAGGACTAGCTACGAGCAGTACTTC. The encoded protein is CASSPDRTSYEQYF.

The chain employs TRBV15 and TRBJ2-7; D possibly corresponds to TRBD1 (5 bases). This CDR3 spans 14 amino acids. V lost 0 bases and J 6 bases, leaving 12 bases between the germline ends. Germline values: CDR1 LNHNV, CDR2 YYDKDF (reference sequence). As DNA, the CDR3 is TGTGCCACCAGCAGAGACAGGGAACGGCGCGAGCAGTACTTC. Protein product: CATSRDRERREQYF.

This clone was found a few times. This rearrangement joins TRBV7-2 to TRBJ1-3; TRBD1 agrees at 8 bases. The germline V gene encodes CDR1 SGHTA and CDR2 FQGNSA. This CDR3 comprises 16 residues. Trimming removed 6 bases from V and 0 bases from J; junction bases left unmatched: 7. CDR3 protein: CASRQTGDDSGNTIYF. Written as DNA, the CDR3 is TGTGCCAGCAGACAGACAGGGGACGACTCTGGAAACACCATATATTTT.

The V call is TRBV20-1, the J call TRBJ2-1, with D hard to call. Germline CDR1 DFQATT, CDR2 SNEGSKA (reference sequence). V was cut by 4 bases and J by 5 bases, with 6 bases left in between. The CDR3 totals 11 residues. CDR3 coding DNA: TGCAGTGCTATAACCCACAATGAGCAGTTCTTC. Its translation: CSAITHNEQFF.

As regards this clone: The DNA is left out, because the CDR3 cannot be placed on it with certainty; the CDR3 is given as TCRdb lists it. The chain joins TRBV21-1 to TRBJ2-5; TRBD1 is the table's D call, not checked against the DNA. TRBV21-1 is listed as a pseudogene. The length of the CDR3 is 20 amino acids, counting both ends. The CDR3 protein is CASSKVARGSGCGRNETQYF.

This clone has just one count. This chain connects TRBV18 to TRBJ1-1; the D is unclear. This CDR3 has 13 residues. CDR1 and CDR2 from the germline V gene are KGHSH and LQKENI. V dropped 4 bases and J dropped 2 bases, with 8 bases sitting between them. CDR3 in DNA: TGTGCCAGCTCACGAGACGGCAACACTGAAGCTTTCTTT. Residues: CASSRDGNTEAFF. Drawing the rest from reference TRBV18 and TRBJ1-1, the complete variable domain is NAGVMQNPRHLVRRRGQEARLRCSPMKGHSHVYWYRQLPEEGLKFMVYLQKENIIDESGMPKERFSAEFPKEGPSILRIQQVVRGDSAAYFCASSRDGNTEAFFGQGTRLTVV.

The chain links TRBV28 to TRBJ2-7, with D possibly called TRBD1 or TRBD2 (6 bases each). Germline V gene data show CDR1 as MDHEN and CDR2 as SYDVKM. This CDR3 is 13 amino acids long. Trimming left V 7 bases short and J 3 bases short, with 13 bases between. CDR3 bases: TGTGCCAGCAATCGGGGGCTTGGCTACGAGCAGTACTTC. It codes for CASNRGLGYEQYF.

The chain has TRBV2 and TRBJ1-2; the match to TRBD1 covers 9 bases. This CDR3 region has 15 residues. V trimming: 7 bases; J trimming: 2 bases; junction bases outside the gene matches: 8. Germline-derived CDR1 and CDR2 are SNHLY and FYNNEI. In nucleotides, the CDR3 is TGTGCCAGCACAACAGGGGGCGATATGAACTATGGCTACACCTTC. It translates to CASTTGGDMNYGYTF.

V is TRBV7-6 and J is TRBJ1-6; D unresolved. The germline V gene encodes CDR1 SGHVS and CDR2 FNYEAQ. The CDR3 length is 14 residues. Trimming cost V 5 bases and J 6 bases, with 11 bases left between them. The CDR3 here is CASSPSGPNSPLHF. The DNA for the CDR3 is TGTGCCAGCAGCCCTAGCGGGCCTAATTCACCCCTCCACTTT.

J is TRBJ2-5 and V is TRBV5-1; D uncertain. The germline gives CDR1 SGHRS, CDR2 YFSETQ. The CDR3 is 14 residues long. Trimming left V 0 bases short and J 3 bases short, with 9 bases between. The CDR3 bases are TGCGCCAGCAGCTTGGATAGGAACGAAGAGACCCAGTACTTC. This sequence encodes CASSLDRNEETQYF.

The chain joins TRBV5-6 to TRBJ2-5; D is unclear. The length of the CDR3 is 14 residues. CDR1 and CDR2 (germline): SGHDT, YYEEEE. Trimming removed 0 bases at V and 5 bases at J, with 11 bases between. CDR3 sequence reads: CASSLVQYGETQYF. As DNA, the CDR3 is TGTGCCAGCAGCTTGGTGCAGTATGGGGAGACCCAGTACTTC.

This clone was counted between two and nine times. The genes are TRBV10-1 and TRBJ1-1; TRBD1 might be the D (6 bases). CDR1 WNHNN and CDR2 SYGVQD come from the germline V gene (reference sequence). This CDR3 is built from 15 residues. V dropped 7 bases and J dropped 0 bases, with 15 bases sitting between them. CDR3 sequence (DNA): TGCGCCAGCAATAGGGGGTGGGTCATGAACACTGAAGCTTTCTTT. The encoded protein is CASNRGWVMNTEAFF.

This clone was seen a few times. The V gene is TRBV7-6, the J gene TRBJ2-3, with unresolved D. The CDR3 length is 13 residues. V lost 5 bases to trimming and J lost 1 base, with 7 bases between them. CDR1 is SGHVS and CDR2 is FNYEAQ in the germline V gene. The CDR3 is CASSPPGTDTQYF. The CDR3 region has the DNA TGTGCCAGCAGCCCCCCTGGCACAGATACGCAGTATTTT.

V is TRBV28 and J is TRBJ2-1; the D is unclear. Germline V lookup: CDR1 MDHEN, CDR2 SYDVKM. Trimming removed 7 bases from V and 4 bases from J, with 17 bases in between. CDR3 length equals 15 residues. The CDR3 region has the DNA TGTGCCAGCACGGTGCTTCTGGGCGAATACAATGAGCAGTTCTTC. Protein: CASTVLLGEYNEQFF.

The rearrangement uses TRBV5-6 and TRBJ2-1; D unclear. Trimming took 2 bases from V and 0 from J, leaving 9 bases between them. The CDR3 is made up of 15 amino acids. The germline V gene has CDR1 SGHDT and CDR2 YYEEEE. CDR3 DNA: TGTGCCAGCAGCTTTGTCTCGTCCTCCTACAATGAGCAGTTCTTC. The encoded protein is CASSFVSSSYNEQFF.

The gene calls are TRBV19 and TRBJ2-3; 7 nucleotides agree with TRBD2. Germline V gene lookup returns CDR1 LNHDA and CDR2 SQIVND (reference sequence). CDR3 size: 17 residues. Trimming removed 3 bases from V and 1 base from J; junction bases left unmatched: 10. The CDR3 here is CASSMGWAGVGTDTQYF. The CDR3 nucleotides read TGTGCCAGTAGTATGGGCTGGGCGGGAGTAGGCACAGATACGCAGTATTTT.